This section outlines one T cell receptor beta chain sequence together with its context. This sample was included in a study of blood T cell repertoires in COVID-19. Study information: Sample material is recorded as cDNA or gDNA derived from T cells, B-cell-depleted T cells, or PBMCs.

The V gene's germline CDR1 is SGHRS and CDR2 YFSETQ. V lost 4 bases to trimming and J lost 6 bases; unmatched junction nucleotides: 8. This CDR3 region has 15 residues. Only in-frame clones appear in the TCRdb table, and some are missing; sequencing was by immunoSEQ multiplex PCR. Altogether tens of thousands of clones are present, approximately 86% being singletons, with the ten largest covering more than 4.5%. Sequencing was done on a sample of peripheral blood. The chain is built from TRBV5-1 and TRBJ2-1, with 9 bases fitting TRBD2. The clonotype comes from a man between 60 and 75 years old with acute or convalescent COVID-19. CDR3 sequence reads: CASSRIAGAGNEQFF. CDR3 DNA: TGCGCCAGCAGCCGAATAGCGGGAGCCGGCAATGAGCAGTTCTTC.